These T cell receptor beta chains were read from a single sample in a study of blood T cell repertoires in COVID-19. Clones were sequenced by immunoSEQ multiplex PCR, and TCRdb holds only the in-frame ones, with some missing. This table has around 63,000 clones, about 73% appearing once. The sequenced sample consisted of peripheral blood. Receptors were obtained from a woman aged 50 to 60 with active or convalescent COVID-19. Both conserved end residues are part of each CDR3. A D gene is named only where the DNA matches it firmly. The size entry is marked missing in some rows and otherwise reads once, few, many or a size class.

CASSPGNRGGYEQYF,TGTGCCAGTAGTCCCGGCAACCGGGGGGGGTACGAGCAGTACTTC,TRBD2,.,TRBV19,TRBJ2-7
CASSAGNSYEQYF,TGTGCCAGTAGTGCAGGGAACTCCTACGAGCAGTACTTC,.,.,TRBV19,TRBJ2-7
CASSLRTSGDEQYF,TGTGCCAGCAGCTTACGGACTAGTGGGGACGAGCAGTACTTC,TRBD2,.,TRBV7-2,TRBJ2-7
CANPVSYEQYF,TGTGCCAATCCGGTCTCCTACGAGCAGTACTTC,.,.,TRBV5-5,TRBJ2-7
CAWNRPGRGSTGELFF,TGTGCCTGGAACCGACCTGGCCGGGGAAGCACCGGGGAGCTGTTTTTT,.,.,TRBV30,TRBJ2-2
CASSLGRRTGVSAFF,TGTGCCAGCAGCTTAGGCCGGAGGACAGGGGTGTCAGCTTTCTTT,TRBD1,.,TRBV13,TRBJ1-1
CASSLDTGVSTGELFF,TGTGCCAGCAGCTTAGATACGGGAGTAAGCACCGGGGAGCTGTTTTTT,.,.,TRBV7-6,TRBJ2-2
CASSLGQGVDYGYTF,TGTGCCAGCAGCCTTGGACAGGGGGTGGACTATGGCTACACCTTC,TRBD1,.,TRBV11-2,TRBJ1-2
CASSEAGGRGYEQYF,TGTGCCAGCAGTGAAGCGGGGGGACGAGGCTACGAGCAGTACTTC,.,.,TRBV2,TRBJ2-7
CASSMSYGYTF,TGTGCCAGCAGTATGAGCTATGGCTACACCTTC,.,.,TRBV6-6,TRBJ1-2
CASSEGGSSTDTQYF,TGTGCCAGCAGTGAGGGGGGATCTAGCACAGATACGCAGTATTTT,.,.,TRBV25-1,TRBJ2-3
CATSDPGTAGANVLTF,TGTGCCACCAGTGATCCCGGGACAGCTGGGGCCAACGTCCTGACTTTC,TRBD1,many,TRBV24-1,TRBJ2-6
CAWSVGQGAYGYTF,TGTGCCTGGAGTGTAGGACAGGGGGCCTATGGCTACACCTTC,TRBD1,once,TRBV30,TRBJ1-2
CASSYGKGDYNEQFF,TGTGCCAGCAGTTACGGAAAGGGGGACTACAATGAGCAGTTCTTC,.,.,TRBV6-5,TRBJ2-1
CASSDSYGYTF,TGTGCCAGCAGTGATAGCTATGGCTACACCTTC,.,few,TRBV2,TRBJ1-2
CASSGQGGYGYTF,TGTGCCAGCAGCGGACAGGGAGGCTATGGCTACACCTTC,TRBD1,once,TRBV3-1/TRBV3-2,TRBJ1-2
CASSVGSGTGDQPQHF,TGTGCCAGTAGTGTGGGTTCCGGGACAGGGGACCAGCCCCAGCATTTT,TRBD1,.,TRBV19,TRBJ1-5
CASRGAGGTEAFF,TGTGCCAGCAGGGGGGCAGGGGGCACTGAAGCTTTCTTT,TRBD1,few,TRBV5-5,TRBJ1-1
CASSSRDRVAEQYF,TGTGCCAGCAGTTCCCGGGACAGGGTGGCGGAGCAGTACTTC,TRBD1,.,TRBV27,TRBJ2-7
CGSGSTYNEQFF,TGTGGCAGCGGGAGTACTTACAATGAGCAGTTCTTC,TRBD2,.,TRBV19,TRBJ2-1
CASSQEARARANYGYTF,TGTGCCAGCAGCCAAGAGGCCAGGGCCCGAGCTAACTATGGCTACACCTTC,.,.,TRBV3-1/TRBV3-2,TRBJ1-2
CATSGPGTGEYNEQFF,TGTGCCACCAGTGGTCCGGGAACAGGGGAGTACAATGAGCAGTTCTTC,TRBD1,few,TRBV24-1,TRBJ2-1
CASSQLRQGAYEQYF,TGTGCCAGCAGCCAATTAAGGCAGGGCGCCTACGAGCAGTACTTC,.,.,TRBV3-1/TRBV3-2,TRBJ2-7
CAISESDFAGGLRNEQFF,TGTGCCATCAGTGAGTCTGACTTCGCGGGAGGGCTAAGAAATGAGCAGTTCTTC,TRBD2,.,TRBV10-3,TRBJ2-1
CASSLRGSSYNEQFF,TGTGCCAGCAGCTTGAGAGGGAGCTCCTACAATGAGCAGTTCTTC,.,.,TRBV5-8,TRBJ2-1
CASSVGGTTYNEQFF,TGTGCCAGCAGCGTAGGTGGGACTACATACAATGAGCAGTTCTTC,TRBD2,once,TRBV9,TRBJ2-1
CSTGQQGLGEQYF,TGCAGCACTGGGCAACAGGGCCTTGGCGAGCAGTACTTC,.,.,TRBV29-1,TRBJ2-7
CASSYGASAPGELFF,TGCGCCAGCAGTTACGGGGCTAGCGCTCCCGGGGAGCTGTTTTTT,.,.,TRBV10-2,TRBJ2-2
CASSLDGAGGVPYEQYF,TGTGCCAGCAGCTTGGATGGAGCGGGAGGTGTCCCCTACGAGCAGTACTTC,TRBD2,few,TRBV5-6,TRBJ2-7
CASNLGQGLEETQYF,TGTGCCAGCAATCTGGGACAGGGCCTGGAAGAGACCCAGTACTTC,TRBD1,few,TRBV7-2,TRBJ2-5
CASTEGGGQETQYF,TGTGCCAGCACCGAGGGAGGGGGCCAAGAGACCCAGTACTTC,.,.,TRBV25-1,TRBJ2-5
CASSPSDRIFYGYTF,TGTGCCAGCAGCCCGAGCGACAGGATCTTCTATGGCTACACCTTC,.,few,TRBV7-9,TRBJ1-2
CASSLYGPYTGELFF,TGTGCCAGCAGTTTATATGGGCCTTACACCGGGGAGCTGTTTTTT,.,once,TRBV28,TRBJ2-2
CAWDSEEGEGSYEQYF,TGTGCCTGGGACTCCGAGGAGGGCGAGGGCTCCTACGAGCAGTACTTC,.,.,TRBV30,TRBJ2-7
CAWSVRTAGNTEAFF,TGTGCCTGGAGTGTAAGGACAGCTGGGAACACTGAAGCTTTCTTT,.,.,TRBV30,TRBJ1-1
CATSRAGTPSNQPQHF,TGTGCCACCAGCAGAGCCGGGACTCCTAGCAATCAGCCCCAGCATTTT,.,.,TRBV15,TRBJ1-5
CASGQGPGELFF,TGTGCCAGCGGCCAGGGGCCCGGGGAGCTGTTTTTT,.,.,TRBV12-3/TRBV12-4,TRBJ2-2
CASSEYMGSYEQYF,TGCGCCAGCAGTGAGTATATGGGGAGCTACGAGCAGTACTTC,.,.,TRBV10-1,TRBJ2-7
CATRDRGIGGRAGDEQFF,TGTGCCACCCGGGACAGGGGAATTGGCGGGAGGGCCGGGGATGAGCAGTTCTTC,.,few,TRBV10-3,TRBJ2-1
CASSQHPRRASGKDTGELFF,TGCGCCAGCAGCCAACATCCCCGGCGAGCTAGCGGGAAAGACACCGGGGAGCTGTTTTTT,TRBD2,.,TRBV4-1,TRBJ2-2
CASSQGAGTSNEQYF,TGCGCCAGCAGCCAAGGGGCCGGGACTAGTAACGAGCAGTACTTC,TRBD2,.,TRBV4-1,TRBJ2-7
CASSFVVPTYGYTF,TGTGCCAGCAGCTTCGTCGTCCCTACTTATGGCTACACCTTC,.,.,TRBV7-9,TRBJ1-2
CASSTTGGGNSPLHF,TGTGCCAGCAGCACCACAGGGGGCGGTAATTCACCCCTCCACTTT,TRBD1,few,TRBV28,TRBJ1-6
CASSSVTSGSHNEQFF,TGTGCCAGCAGCTCGGTGACTAGCGGGAGCCACAATGAGCAGTTCTTC,TRBD2,.,TRBV7-7,TRBJ2-1
CASTPGYPYEQYF,TGTGCCAGCACCCCAGGGTATCCCTACGAGCAGTACTTC,.,.,TRBV12-3/TRBV12-4,TRBJ2-7
CASSLGTVQETQYF,TGCGCCAGCAGCTTGGGGACAGTTCAAGAGACCCAGTACTTC,.,once,TRBV5-1,TRBJ2-5
CATQGLNTEAFF,TGCGCCACCCAGGGCCTAAACACTGAAGCTTTCTTT,.,.,TRBV10-2,TRBJ1-1
CASKRAGGSVPYEQYF,TGTGCCAGTAAAAGGGCGGGAGGGAGCGTGCCCTACGAGCAGTACTTC,TRBD2,few,TRBV19,TRBJ2-7
CASSQEPVSPFADRGPYYEQYF,TGCGCCAGCAGCCAAGAACCGGTTTCTCCCTTCGCGGACAGGGGGCCTTACTACGAGCAGTACTTC,TRBD1,.,TRBV4-1,TRBJ2-7
CASSLDSGTGTHEQYF,TGTGCCAGCAGCTTAGACTCAGGGACAGGGACGCACGAGCAGTACTTC,TRBD1,many,TRBV7-8,TRBJ2-7
CASSPGTGRVAFF,TGTGCCAGCAGCCCGGGGACAGGGAGAGTAGCTTTCTTT,TRBD1,.,TRBV11-2,TRBJ1-1
CASSQPFSLGTGVRDTQYF,TGCGCCAGCAGCCAACCCTTCTCTCTTGGGACAGGGGTTCGGGATACGCAGTATTTT,TRBD1,.,TRBV4-1,TRBJ2-3
CACHKTGGRYEQYF,TGTGCCTGCCATAAAACCGGGGGTCGTTACGAGCAGTACTTC,.,once,TRBV2,TRBJ2-7
CASSWGLWEQYF,TGTGCCAGCAGTTGGGGACTCTGGGAGCAGTACTTC,.,.,TRBV28,TRBJ2-7
CASSLVRDRGDEQYF,TGTGCCAGCAGCTTAGTTCGGGACAGGGGGGACGAGCAGTACTTC,TRBD1,.,TRBV7-9,TRBJ2-7
CAWSVQGLREKLFF,TGTGCCTGGAGTGTCCAGGGGTTACGTGAAAAACTGTTTTTT,.,.,TRBV30,TRBJ1-4
CATSKRGGDRIVYEQYF,TGTGCCACCAGTAAGAGGGGGGGAGACAGGATCGTCTACGAGCAGTACTTC,.,.,TRBV24-1,TRBJ2-7
CASSRGPPGQAYEQYF,TGTGCCAGCAGCCGGGGGCCCCCGGGACAGGCCTACGAGCAGTACTTC,TRBD1,.,TRBV5-6,TRBJ2-7
CASSKPGTGRETQYF,TGTGCCAGCAGTAAACCCGGGACAGGGAGAGAGACCCAGTACTTC,TRBD1,.,TRBV6-2/TRBV6-3,TRBJ2-5
CASSYSQSPLHF,TGTGCCAGCAGTTACTCTCAGTCACCCCTCCACTTT,.,.,TRBV6-2/TRBV6-3,TRBJ1-6